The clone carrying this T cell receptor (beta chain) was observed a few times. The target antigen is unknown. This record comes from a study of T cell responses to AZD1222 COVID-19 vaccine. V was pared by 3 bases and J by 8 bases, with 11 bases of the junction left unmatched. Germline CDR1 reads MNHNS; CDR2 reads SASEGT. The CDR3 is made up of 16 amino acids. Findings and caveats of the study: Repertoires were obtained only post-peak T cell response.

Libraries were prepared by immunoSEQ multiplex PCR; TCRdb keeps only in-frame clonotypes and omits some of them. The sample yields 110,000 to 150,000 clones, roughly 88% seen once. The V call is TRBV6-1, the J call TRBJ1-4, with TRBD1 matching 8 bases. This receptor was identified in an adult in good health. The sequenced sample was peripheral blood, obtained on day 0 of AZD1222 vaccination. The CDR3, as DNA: TGTGCCAGCAGTGAGACTTCAGGGGGCGCATGGGAAAAACTGTTTTTT. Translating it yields CASSETSGGAWEKLFF.